The 20 T cell receptor beta chains given below trace back to one sample, sequenced in a study of blood T cell repertoires in COVID-19. The assay was immunoSEQ multiplex PCR, and TCRdb's table has in-frame clones only and misses some. The table has approximately 250,000 clones, more than 80% seen once. The sequenced material came from PBMCs or T cells enriched from blood (not recorded which). The receptors stem from a woman aged 25 to 39 with acute COVID-19.

The chain carries TRBV19 and TRBJ1-4; D gene ambiguous. CDR3 length: 14 residues. Germline values: CDR1 LNHDA, CDR2 SQIVND (reference sequence). V shed 4 bases and J shed 4 bases, with 10 bases lying between them. The chain's CDR3 is CASSTPRNNEKLFF. As DNA, the CDR3 is TGTGCCAGTAGTACCCCGCGGAATAATGAAAAACTGTTTTTT.

The V gene is TRBV27, the J gene TRBJ1-5; no definite D call. The V gene's germline CDR1 is MNHEY and CDR2 SMNVEV (reference sequence). This CDR3 spans 16 amino acids. Trimming removed 9 bases from V and 0 bases from J, with 18 bases in between. This CDR3 is CASPRGRGYSNQPQHF. Written as DNA, the CDR3 is TGTGCCAGTCCCAGAGGTCGAGGGTATAGCAATCAGCCCCAGCATTTT.

This CDR3 is CASSPFSGSWDEQFF. Written as DNA, the CDR3 is TGTGCCAGCTCCCCTTTTAGCGGGAGTTGGGATGAGCAGTTCTTC. J is TRBJ2-1 and V is TRBV18; TRBD2 matches 9 bases. Looked up from germline, CDR1 is KGHSH and CDR2 is LQKENI. The CDR3 loop spans 15 amino acids. Trimming took 6 bases from V and 8 from J; bases not matched to a gene: 11. Variable domain in full (rest from reference TRBV18 and TRBJ2-1): NAGVMQNPRHLVRRRGQEARLRCSPMKGHSHVYWYRQLPEEGLKFMVYLQKENIIDESGMPKERFSAEFPKEGPSILRIQQVVRGDSAAYFCASSPFSGSWDEQFFGPGTRLTVL.

The V gene is TRBV3-1 (or the pseudogene TRBV3-2), the J gene TRBJ2-1; 8 bases match TRBD1. Germline V gene sequence: CDR1 LGHDT, CDR2 YNNKEL (reference sequence). V was clipped by 8 bases and J by 10 bases; unmatched bases: 10. CDR3 size: 13 residues. CDR3 protein: CASAQGARLEQFF. In DNA, the CDR3 is TGTGCCAGCGCGCAGGGGGCGCGTTTGGAGCAGTTCTTC.

V and J are TRBV3-1 (or the pseudogene TRBV3-2) and TRBJ2-4, with D perhaps matching TRBD2 (6 bases). The CDR3 is 14 residues long. CDR1 LGHDT and CDR2 YNNKEL come from the germline V gene (reference sequence). Trimming shortened V by 4 bases and J by 4 bases, and 11 bases separated the two germline ends. CDR3 sequence reads: CASSPASEKNIQYF. CDR3 nucleotides: TGTGCCAGCAGCCCGGCTAGCGAAAAAAACATTCAGTACTTC.

This clone was seen only once. This chain joins TRBV25-1 and TRBJ2-1, with 7 nucleotides matching TRBD2. This CDR3 region has 16 residues. V gave up 6 bases and J gave up 0 bases; unmatched junction bases: 8. The germline V gene encodes CDR1 MGHDK and CDR2 SYGVNS. The CDR3 bases are TGTGCCAGCAGCGTTTTAGCGGGCAGCTCCTACAATGAGCAGTTCTTC. Its translation is CASSVLAGSSYNEQFF.

The chain employs TRBV19 and TRBJ2-3; 7 bases align to TRBD1. In germline, CDR1 is LNHDA, CDR2 SQIVND (reference sequence). The CDR3 has 15 amino acids. The trim removed 7 bases at V and 2 bases at J, leaving 9 bases unmatched. CDR3 sequence (DNA): TGTGCCAGTACCTCCTCGGGACAGTACACAGATACGCAGTATTTT. Residues: CASTSSGQYTDTQYF.

The gene calls are TRBV28 and TRBJ2-7; 7 bases match TRBD2. Per the germline V gene, CDR1 is MDHEN and CDR2 is SYDVKM. The V gene end was trimmed by 2 bases and the J gene end by 7 bases; junction bases not matched to a gene: 11. The CDR3 contains 15 residues. The CDR3 reads CASSLRASRAGEQYF. The CDR3 bases are TGTGCCAGCAGTTTACGGGCTAGCAGAGCGGGGGAGCAGTACTTC.

The chain is built from TRBV28 and TRBJ2-3; 7 bases line up with TRBD2. J was trimmed by 0 bases and V by 0 bases; bases with no gene match: 24. Germline-derived CDR1 and CDR2 are MDHEN and SYDVKM. This CDR3 has 23 amino acids. CDR3 DNA sequence: TGTGCCAGCAGTTTATGCTACGTAAATTCCGCTAGCGGAGAGCCTACTAGCACAGATACGCAGTATTTT. It specifies CASSLCYVNSASGEPTSTDTQYF. Together with reference TRBV28 and TRBJ2-3, the CDR3 gives the full variable domain: DVKVTQSSRYLVKRTGEKVFLECVQDMDHENMFWYRQDPGLGLRLIYFSYDVKMKEKGDIPEGYSVSREKKERFSLILESASTNQTSMYLCASSLCYVNSASGEPTSTDTQYFGPGTRLTVL.

A single count supports this clone. The chain links TRBV29-1 to TRBJ2-1, with a weak D call TRBD2 (5 bases). V dropped 2 bases and J dropped 0 bases, with 11 bases sitting between them. Germline V gene lookup returns CDR1 SQVTM and CDR2 ANQGSEA. The length of the CDR3 is 15 residues. For the CDR3, the DNA is TGCAGCGTTGAACCCTTTGGACTCTCCTACAATGAGCAGTTCTTC. Its protein product is CSVEPFGLSYNEQFF.

This sequence joins TRBV5-4 and TRBJ1-2, with 9 bases identical to TRBD1. The CDR3 consists of 17 residues. The J segment lost 4 bases and the V segment lost 2 bases, leaving 12 bases of the junction unmatched. The germline V gene has CDR1 SGHNT and CDR2 YYREEE (reference sequence). The CDR3 DNA reads as TGTGCCAGCAGCTTATGGACACAGGGGGCATTATCCTATGGCTACACCTTC. This sequence encodes CASSLWTQGALSYGYTF. The full variable domain, completed using reference TRBV5-4 and TRBJ1-2, is ETGVTQSPTHLIKTRGQQVTLRCSSQSGHNTVSWYQQALGQGPQFIFQYYREEENGRGNFPPRFSGLQFPNYSSELNVNALELDDSALYLCASSLWTQGALSYGYTFGSGTRLTVV.

The gene calls are TRBV10-3 and TRBJ1-1, with a possible D match to TRBD1 (6 bases). The V gene lost 10 bases and the J gene lost 1 base, with 13 bases spanning the gap. The CDR3 sequence is 13 residues long. The germline gives CDR1 ENHRY, CDR2 SYGVKD. For the CDR3, the DNA is TGTGCCACCCAACAGGGATCGAACACTGAAGCTTTCTTT. This encodes CATQQGSNTEAFF.

The V and J genes are TRBV28 and TRBJ2-5; possibly TRBD1 for D (6 bases). V gave up 11 bases and J gave up 7 bases, with 23 bases separating them. The CDR3 contains 14 residues. CDR1 MDHEN and CDR2 SYDVKM come from the germline V gene. The CDR3: CASFPGTNGGTQYF. The DNA of the CDR3 is TGTGCCTCTTTCCCCGGGACAAATGGGGGGACCCAGTACTTC.

The V and J genes are TRBV19 and TRBJ2-7, with TRBD1 matching 7 bases. CDR1 is LNHDA and CDR2 is SQIVND in the germline V gene (reference sequence). The CDR3 length is 13 residues. After removal of 11 bases from V and 3 bases from J, the junction contained 10 bases not matched to a gene. The CDR3 loop reads CASSAGGSYEQYF. The CDR3 DNA follows: TGTGCCTCTTCGGCAGGGGGAAGCTACGAGCAGTACTTC.

The chain has TRBV9 and TRBJ2-6; no clear D gene. CDR1 and CDR2 (germline): SGDLS, YYNGEE. There are 15 residues in the CDR3. V lost 4 bases and J 0 bases, leaving 8 bases between the germline ends. The CDR3 loop reads CASSPLSSGANVLTF. The DNA of the CDR3 is TGTGCCAGCAGCCCCCTCAGCTCTGGGGCCAACGTCCTGACTTTC.

About this clone: Other nucleotide sequences from this sample produce the same CDR3. The chain employs TRBV12-3 or TRBV12-4 and TRBJ1-1, with a tentative D call TRBD1 (6 bases). The V end lost 7 bases, the J end lost 0 bases, and 9 bases lay between the germline ends. This CDR3 has 13 residues. The CDR3 DNA sequence: TGTGCCAGCACTGGACAGTTGAACACTGAAGCTTTCTTT. Translation: CASTGQLNTEAFF.

The J gene is TRBJ2-7, the V gene TRBV29-1, with TRBD1 matching 12 bases. Losses at the gene ends were 4 bases for V and 0 bases for J; bases not matched to a gene: 7. This CDR3 comprises 16 residues. Germline CDR1 is SQVTM and CDR2 is ANQGSEA. The CDR3 spells CSVVVRDRGLSYEQYF. The CDR3 DNA sequence: TGCAGCGTTGTAGTGAGGGACAGGGGGCTCTCCTACGAGCAGTACTTC.

The chain combines TRBV28 with TRBJ2-5; D is possibly TRBD1 (6 bases). V was cut by 6 bases and J by 1 base, with 6 bases left in between. The germline V gene encodes CDR1 MDHEN and CDR2 SYDVKM. The CDR3 totals 12 residues. The CDR3 protein is CASRDSQETQYF. The CDR3 coding sequence is TGTGCCAGCAGGGACAGCCAAGAGACCCAGTACTTC.

This clone was seen only once. The rearrangement joins TRBV19 to TRBJ2-1; the match to TRBD2 covers 9 bases. From germline, CDR1 is LNHDA and CDR2 SQIVND (reference sequence). V dropped 6 bases and J dropped 5; count of bases not matched to a gene: 2. The CDR3 covers 13 residues. CDR3 in DNA: TGTGCCAGTAGGGGACTAGCCGACAATGAGCAGTTCTTC. This encodes CASRGLADNEQFF.

The chain carries TRBV19 and TRBJ2-4; 7 bases map to TRBD2. There are 11 residues in the CDR3. Trimming at V came to 6 bases and at J to 8 bases, leaving 1 base not matched to a gene. Germline CDR1 is LNHDA and CDR2 is SQIVND (reference sequence). The CDR3 nucleotides read TGTGCCAGTAGGAGCGGGGACATTCAGTACTTC. Encoded protein: CASRSGDIQYF.